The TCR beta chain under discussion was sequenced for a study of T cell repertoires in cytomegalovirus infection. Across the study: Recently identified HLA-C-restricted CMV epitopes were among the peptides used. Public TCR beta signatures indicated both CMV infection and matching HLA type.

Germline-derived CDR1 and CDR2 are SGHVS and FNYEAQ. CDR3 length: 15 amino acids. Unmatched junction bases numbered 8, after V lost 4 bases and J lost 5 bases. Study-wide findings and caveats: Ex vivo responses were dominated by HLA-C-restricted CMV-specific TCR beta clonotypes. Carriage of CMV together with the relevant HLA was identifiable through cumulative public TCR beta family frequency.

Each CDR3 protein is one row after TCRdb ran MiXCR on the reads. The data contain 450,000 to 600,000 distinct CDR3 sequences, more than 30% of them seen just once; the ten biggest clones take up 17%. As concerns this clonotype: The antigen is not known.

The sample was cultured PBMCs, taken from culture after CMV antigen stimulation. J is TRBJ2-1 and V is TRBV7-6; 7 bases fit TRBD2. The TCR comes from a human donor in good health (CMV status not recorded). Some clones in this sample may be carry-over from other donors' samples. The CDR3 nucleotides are TGTGCCAGCAGCTCGACTAGCCGGAGCCACAATGAGCAGTTCTTC. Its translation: CASSSTSRSHNEQFF. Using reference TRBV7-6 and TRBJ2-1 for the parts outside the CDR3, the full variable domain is GAGVSQSPRYKVTKRGQDVALRCDPISGHVSLYWYRQALGQGPEFLTYFNYEAQQDKSGLPNDRFSAERPEGSISTLTIQRTEQRDSAMYRCASSSTSRSHNEQFFGPGTRLTVL.